This T cell receptor (beta chain) derives from a study of T cells in Graves' hyperthyroidism and ophthalmopathy. What was amplified from RNA transcripts were TCR beta CDR3 regions. During a first-round RT-PCR of the TCR CDR3, the HTBI primer set was used. TCRdb re-analysed the multiplex PCR reads in MiXCR, keeping a single row per CDR3 protein. The top ten hold 30% of the sample, which has 250,000 to 300,000 distinct CDR3 sequences, around 15% seen once. Unmatched junction bases numbered 9, after V lost 8 bases and J lost 2 bases. CDR3 length: 14 amino acids. Germline V gives CDR1 MDHEN, CDR2 SYDVKM. The hyperthyroidism patients had all been newly diagnosed, and their disease duration was under 2 months. Their ages ranged from 18 to 65 years. At first hyperthyroidism diagnosis, before any ophthalmopathy symptoms, the blood sample was collected. The PBMCs were sourced from fresh peripheral blood (10 ml).

This clonotype has at least ten counts. The origin of this receptor is a woman aged 50 to 60 with Graves' hyperthyroidism that later progressed to Graves' ophthalmopathy. The V call is TRBV28, the J call TRBJ2-7, with 7 bases identical to TRBD1. The sequencing input was blood. CDR3 residues: CASDRTGAAYEQYF. CDR3 in DNA: TGTGCCAGCGATCGCACAGGGGCCGCCTACGAGCAGTACTTC.